What follows are 16 T cell receptor beta chains derived from one specimen sequenced in a study of CD8+ T cells in alopecia areata. In each case, RNA was isolated and then reverse transcribed into cDNA as the sequencing template. Some clones are missing from TCRdb's copy, which holds only in-frame ones; the method was immunoSEQ multiplex PCR. The data contain about 150,000 clones, about 53% of them singletons. This specimen was CD8+ T cells sorted from blood, taken at week 0. These receptors originate from a human donor with alopecia areata.

This clone has a handful of counts. This chain links TRBV7-9 with TRBJ2-7; D is unresolved. Trimming removed 5 bases at V and 6 bases at J, with 8 bases between. This CDR3 has 11 amino acids. The germline CDR1 and CDR2 sequences are SEHNR and FQNEAQ (reference sequence). CDR3 nucleotide sequence: TGTGCCAGCAGCGTGTTGGGCGAGCAGTACTTC. This translates into CASSVLGEQYF.

On this clone: At the DNA level, this CDR3 is encoded by other sequences in the same sample as well. V is TRBV20-1 and J is TRBJ2-1; D not certain. The V end lost 2 bases, the J end lost 5 bases, and 4 bases lay between the germline ends. The germline CDR1 and CDR2 sequences are DFQATT and SNEGSKA (reference sequence). The CDR3 runs to 11 residues. The CDR3 bases are TGCAGTGCTAGATTAAACAATGAGCAGTTCTTC. Protein sequence: CSARLNNEQFF.

The rearrangement joins TRBV28 to TRBJ1-5; 8 positions agree with TRBD1. The length of the CDR3 is 15 residues. Trimming took 6 bases from V and 0 from J; bases not matched to a gene: 4. From germline, CDR1 is MDHEN and CDR2 SYDVKM. Written as DNA, the CDR3 is TGTGCCAGCAGGGGACAGGAGGGTAGCAATCAGCCCCAGCATTTT. The encoded protein is CASRGQEGSNQPQHF.

The genes are TRBV6-1 and TRBJ2-3; D not certain. Trimming left V 9 bases short and J 2 bases short, with 9 bases between. This CDR3 spans 12 amino acids. CDR1 is MNHNS, CDR2 SASEGT, per germline. DNA for the CDR3: TGTGCCAGTAAGGAATACACAGATACGCAGTATTTT. It encodes CASKEYTDTQYF.

The chain uses TRBV27 and TRBJ1-5; no clear D. CDR1 is MNHEY and CDR2 is SMNVEV in the germline V gene (reference sequence). CDR3 size: 11 residues. V was trimmed by 8 bases and J by 5 bases, leaving 7 bases between them. CDR3 region: CASGYDQPQHF. The CDR3 DNA reads as TGTGCCAGCGGGTACGATCAGCCCCAGCATTTT.

Concerning this clone: This sample includes further DNA sequences coding for the same CDR3. The rearrangement joins TRBV27 to TRBJ1-2; TRBD1 aligns across 9 bases. This CDR3 region has 13 residues. After removal of 5 bases from V and 6 bases from J, the junction contained 4 bases not matched to a gene. The V gene's germline CDR1 is MNHEY and CDR2 SMNVEV (reference sequence). In DNA form, the CDR3 reads TGTGCCAGCAGTCCCAGGACAGGGGATGGCTACACCTTC. This codes for CASSPRTGDGYTF.

This clone came up a few times. V is TRBV4-3 and J is TRBJ1-1; D might be TRBD1 (6 bases). The CDR3 totals 14 residues. From germline, CDR1 is LGHNA and CDR2 YSLEER. Trimming took 0 bases from V and 4 from J, leaving 9 bases between them. CDR3 bases: TGCGCCAGCAGCCAAGATATAGGGGGCACTGAAGCTTTCTTT. Translation gives CASSQDIGGTEAFF.

The rearrangement uses TRBV2 and TRBJ1-1; D perhaps matches TRBD1 (6 bases). Germline loops: CDR1 SNHLY, CDR2 FYNNEI. The V gene lost 4 bases and the J gene lost 8 bases, with 8 bases spanning the gap. This CDR3 comprises 11 residues. This chain's CDR3 is CASSVGTEAFF. The DNA of the CDR3 is TGTGCCAGCAGTGTTGGGACAGAAGCTTTCTTT.

This clone turned up a few times. The chain combines TRBV30 with TRBJ1-1; no reliable D call. The ends were cut back, 8 bases at V and 6 bases at J, with 10 bases in the middle. The CDR3 has 10 amino acids. CDR1 and CDR2 (germline): GTSNPN, SVGIG (reference sequence). The CDR3 DNA is TGTGCCCTCTGGCGTGCTGAAGCTTTCTTT. Protein: CALWRAEAFF.

The CDR3 region is CASNPGNQPQHF. For the CDR3, the DNA is TGTGCCAGTAATCCGGGAAATCAGCCCCAGCATTTT. The chain uses TRBV19 and TRBJ1-5; no reliable D call. The CDR3 runs 12 residues. Germline V gene data show CDR1 as LNHDA and CDR2 as SQIVND (reference sequence). V lost 7 bases to trimming and J lost 4 bases, with 8 bases between them.

This clone was observed a handful of times. The rearrangement links TRBV30 to TRBJ2-1, with TRBD2 as a possible D gene (6 bases). Trimming pared 0 bases from V and 7 bases from J, leaving 13 bases between. The germline V gene has CDR1 GTSNPN and CDR2 SVGIG (reference sequence). This CDR3 contains 14 residues. The chain's CDR3 is CAWSVAGNGNEQFF. The CDR3 DNA sequence: TGTGCCTGGAGTGTTGCGGGGAACGGTAATGAGCAGTTCTTC.

This clone came up a few times. The chain employs TRBV29-1 and TRBJ2-1; D might be TRBD1 or TRBD2, each matching 5 bases. The CDR3 is 14 amino acids. Deletions cut 3 bases from V and 5 bases from J, with 14 bases between. Germline CDR1 SQVTM, CDR2 ANQGSEA. Here the CDR3 reads CSVEGWGRDNEQFF. CDR3 bases: TGCAGCGTTGAGGGGTGGGGGAGAGACAATGAGCAGTTCTTC.

The CDR3 nucleotides are TGTGCCAGCAGACTACTAGCGGGGACCCCCTACGAGCAGTACTTC. Protein product: CASRLLAGTPYEQYF. The V gene is TRBV28, the J gene TRBJ2-7, with 10 nucleotides matching TRBD2. CDR1 is MDHEN, CDR2 SYDVKM, per germline. The CDR3 is made up of 15 amino acids. V dropped 6 bases and J dropped 2; count of bases not matched to a gene: 7.

This rearrangement joins TRBV7-2 to TRBJ2-7; D may be TRBD1 (6 bases). The CDR3 loop spans 14 amino acids. V was cut by 3 bases and J by 5 bases, with 14 bases left in between. The germline V gene encodes CDR1 SGHTA and CDR2 FQGNSA. The CDR3 loop reads CASSFRMSGDEQYF. Written as DNA, the CDR3 is TGTGCCAGCAGCTTTCGGATGTCAGGGGACGAGCAGTACTTC.

This clone showed up just once. The gene calls are TRBV5-6 and TRBJ2-1; a possible D gene is TRBD2 (6 bases). V was pared by 7 bases and J by 13 bases, with 18 bases between. The CDR3 sequence is 12 residues long. Germline V lookup: CDR1 SGHDT, CDR2 YYEEEE. The CDR3 is CASQSGGIEQFF. CDR3 nucleotide sequence: TGTGCCAGCCAATCTGGAGGGATTGAACAGTTCTTC.

V usage is TRBV14 and J usage is TRBJ2-3, with D hard to call. There are 12 residues in the CDR3. V shed 3 bases and J shed 1 base, with 2 bases lying between them. Per the germline V gene, CDR1 is SGHDN and CDR2 is FVKESK. CDR3 in DNA: TGTGCCAGCAGCCACCGCACAGATACGCAGTATTTT. Amino acids: CASSHRTDTQYF.